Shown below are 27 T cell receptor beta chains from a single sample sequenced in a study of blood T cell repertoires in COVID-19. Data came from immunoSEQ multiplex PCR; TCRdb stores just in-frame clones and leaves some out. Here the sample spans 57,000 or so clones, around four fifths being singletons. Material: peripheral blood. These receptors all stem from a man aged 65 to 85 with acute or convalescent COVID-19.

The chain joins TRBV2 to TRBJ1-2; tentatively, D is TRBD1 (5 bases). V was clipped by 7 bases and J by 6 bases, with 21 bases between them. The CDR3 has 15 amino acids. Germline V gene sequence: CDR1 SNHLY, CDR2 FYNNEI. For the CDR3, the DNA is TGTGCCAGCACCTCCACATGGGAGGGACCGAATGGCTACACCTTC. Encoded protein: CASTSTWEGPNGYTF.

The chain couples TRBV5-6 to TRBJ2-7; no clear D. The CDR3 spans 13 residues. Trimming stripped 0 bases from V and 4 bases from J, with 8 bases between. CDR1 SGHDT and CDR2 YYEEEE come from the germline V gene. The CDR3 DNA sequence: TGTGCCAGCAGCTTGGTGTCAGCGTACGAGCAGTACTTC. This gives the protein CASSLVSAYEQYF.

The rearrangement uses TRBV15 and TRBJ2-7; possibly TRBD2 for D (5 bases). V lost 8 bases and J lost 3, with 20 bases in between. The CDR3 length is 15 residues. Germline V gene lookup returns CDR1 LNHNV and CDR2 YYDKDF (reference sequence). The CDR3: CATSHPGESFYEQYF. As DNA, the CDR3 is TGTGCCACCTCCCACCCCGGGGAAAGTTTCTACGAGCAGTACTTC.

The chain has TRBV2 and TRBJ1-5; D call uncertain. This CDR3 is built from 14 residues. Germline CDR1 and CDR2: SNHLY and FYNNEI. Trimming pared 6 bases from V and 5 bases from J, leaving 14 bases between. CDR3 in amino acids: CASSDVGEYQPQHF. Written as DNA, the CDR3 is TGTGCCAGCAGCGACGTCGGAGAATATCAGCCCCAGCATTTT.

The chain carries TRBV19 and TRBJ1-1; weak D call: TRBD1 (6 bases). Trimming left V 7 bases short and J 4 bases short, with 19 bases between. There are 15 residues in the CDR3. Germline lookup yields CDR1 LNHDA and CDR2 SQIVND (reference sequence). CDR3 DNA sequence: TGTGCCAGTACCAACCGGGGTCAGGGGAGCACTGAAGCTTTCTTT. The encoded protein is CASTNRGQGSTEAFF.

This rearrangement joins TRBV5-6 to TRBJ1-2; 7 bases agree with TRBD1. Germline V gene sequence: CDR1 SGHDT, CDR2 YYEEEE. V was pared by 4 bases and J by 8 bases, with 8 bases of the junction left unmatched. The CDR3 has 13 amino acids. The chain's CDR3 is CASSIRQGGGYTF. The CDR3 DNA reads TGTGCCAGCAGCATCCGACAGGGAGGAGGCTACACCTTC.

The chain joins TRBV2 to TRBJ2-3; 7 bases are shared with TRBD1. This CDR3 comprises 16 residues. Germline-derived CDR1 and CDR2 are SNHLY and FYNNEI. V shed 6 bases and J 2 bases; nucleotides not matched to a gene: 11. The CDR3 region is CASRDPQGDLTDTQYF. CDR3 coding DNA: TGTGCCAGCAGGGACCCCCAGGGGGACCTCACAGATACGCAGTATTTT.

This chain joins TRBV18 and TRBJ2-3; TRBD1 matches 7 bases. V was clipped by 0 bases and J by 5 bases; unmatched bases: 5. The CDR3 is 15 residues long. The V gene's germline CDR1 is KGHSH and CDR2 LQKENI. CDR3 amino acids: CASSPPQGQLDTQYF. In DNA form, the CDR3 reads TGTGCCAGCTCACCACCGCAGGGACAGCTAGATACGCAGTATTTT. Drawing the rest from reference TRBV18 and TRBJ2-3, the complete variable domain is NAGVMQNPRHLVRRRGQEARLRCSPMKGHSHVYWYRQLPEEGLKFMVYLQKENIIDESGMPKERFSAEFPKEGPSILRIQQVVRGDSAAYFCASSPPQGQLDTQYFGPGTRLTVL.

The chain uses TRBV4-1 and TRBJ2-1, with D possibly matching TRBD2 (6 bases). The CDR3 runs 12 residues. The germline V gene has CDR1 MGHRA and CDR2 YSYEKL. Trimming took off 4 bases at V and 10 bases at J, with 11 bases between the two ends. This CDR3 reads CASSLPGVEQFF. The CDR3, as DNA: TGCGCCAGCAGCCTCCCGGGGGTAGAGCAGTTCTTC.

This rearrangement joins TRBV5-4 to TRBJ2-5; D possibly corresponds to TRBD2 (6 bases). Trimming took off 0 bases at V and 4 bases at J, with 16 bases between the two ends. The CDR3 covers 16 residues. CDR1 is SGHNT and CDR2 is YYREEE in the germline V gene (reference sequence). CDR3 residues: CASSLGRREFRETQYF. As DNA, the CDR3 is TGTGCCAGCAGCTTGGGGCGGAGGGAGTTTCGAGAGACCCAGTACTTC. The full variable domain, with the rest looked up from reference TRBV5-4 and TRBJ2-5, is ETGVTQSPTHLIKTRGQQVTLRCSSQSGHNTVSWYQQALGQGPQFIFQYYREEENGRGNFPPRFSGLQFPNYSSELNVNALELDDSALYLCASSLGRREFRETQYFGPGTRLLVL.

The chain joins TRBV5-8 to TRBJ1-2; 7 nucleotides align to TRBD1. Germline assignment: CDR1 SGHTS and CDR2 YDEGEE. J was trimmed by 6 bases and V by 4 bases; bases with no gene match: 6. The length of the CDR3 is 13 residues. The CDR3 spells CASSRDSRNGYTF. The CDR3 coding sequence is TGTGCCAGCAGCCGGGACAGCAGGAATGGCTACACCTTC.

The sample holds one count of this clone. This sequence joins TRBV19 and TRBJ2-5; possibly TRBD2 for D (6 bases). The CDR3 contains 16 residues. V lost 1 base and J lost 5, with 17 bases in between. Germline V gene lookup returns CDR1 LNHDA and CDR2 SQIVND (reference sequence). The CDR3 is CASSIAGGGERETQYF. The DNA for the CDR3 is TGTGCCAGTAGTATAGCCGGGGGTGGGGAACGGGAGACCCAGTACTTC.

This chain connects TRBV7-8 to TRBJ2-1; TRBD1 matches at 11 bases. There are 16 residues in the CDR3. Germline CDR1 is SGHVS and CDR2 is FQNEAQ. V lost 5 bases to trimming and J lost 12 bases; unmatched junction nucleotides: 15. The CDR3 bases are TGTGCCAGCAGCCCCGGGGGGACAGGGGGTTCTTTAGTGCAGTTCTTC. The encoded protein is CASSPGGTGGSLVQFF.

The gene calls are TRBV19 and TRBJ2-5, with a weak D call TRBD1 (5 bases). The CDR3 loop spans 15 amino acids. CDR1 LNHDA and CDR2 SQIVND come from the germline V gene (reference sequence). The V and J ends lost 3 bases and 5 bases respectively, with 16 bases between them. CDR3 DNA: TGTGCCAGTAGTATCTTTCGTCCAGGGATGGAGACCCAGTACTTC. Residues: CASSIFRPGMETQYF.

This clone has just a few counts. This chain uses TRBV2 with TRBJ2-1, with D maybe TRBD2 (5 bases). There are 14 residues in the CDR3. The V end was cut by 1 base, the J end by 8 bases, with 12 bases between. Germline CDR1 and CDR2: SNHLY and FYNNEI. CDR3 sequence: CASSEEGEGHEQFF. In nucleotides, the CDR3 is TGTGCCAGCAGTGAAGAGGGAGAAGGGCATGAGCAGTTCTTC.

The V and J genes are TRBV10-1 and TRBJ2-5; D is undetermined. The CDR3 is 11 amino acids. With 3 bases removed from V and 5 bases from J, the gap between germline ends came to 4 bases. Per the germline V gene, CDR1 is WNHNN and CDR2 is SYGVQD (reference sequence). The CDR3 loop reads CASSDRETQYF. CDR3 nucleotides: TGCGCCAGCAGTGACAGGGAGACCCAGTACTTC.

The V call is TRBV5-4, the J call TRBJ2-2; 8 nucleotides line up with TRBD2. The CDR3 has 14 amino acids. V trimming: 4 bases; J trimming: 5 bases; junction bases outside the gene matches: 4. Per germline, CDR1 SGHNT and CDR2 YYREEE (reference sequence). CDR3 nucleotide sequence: TGTGCCAGCAGCCCGGGAGGGGTTACCGGGGAGCTGTTTTTT. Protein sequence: CASSPGGVTGELFF. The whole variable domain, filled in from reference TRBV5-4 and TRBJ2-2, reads ETGVTQSPTHLIKTRGQQVTLRCSSQSGHNTVSWYQQALGQGPQFIFQYYREEENGRGNFPPRFSGLQFPNYSSELNVNALELDDSALYLCASSPGGVTGELFFGEGSRLTVL.

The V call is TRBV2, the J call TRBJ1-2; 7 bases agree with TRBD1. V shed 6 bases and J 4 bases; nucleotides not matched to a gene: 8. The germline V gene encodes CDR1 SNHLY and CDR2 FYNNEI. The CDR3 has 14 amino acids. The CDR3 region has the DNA TGTGCCAGCAGACCCGGACAGGCCGTCTATGGCTACACCTTC. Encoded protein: CASRPGQAVYGYTF.

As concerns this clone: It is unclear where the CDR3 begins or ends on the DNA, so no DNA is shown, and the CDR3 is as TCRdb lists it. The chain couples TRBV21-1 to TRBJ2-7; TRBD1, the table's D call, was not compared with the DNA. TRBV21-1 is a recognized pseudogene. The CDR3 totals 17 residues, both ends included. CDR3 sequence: CASSKEVGRGTPYEQYF.

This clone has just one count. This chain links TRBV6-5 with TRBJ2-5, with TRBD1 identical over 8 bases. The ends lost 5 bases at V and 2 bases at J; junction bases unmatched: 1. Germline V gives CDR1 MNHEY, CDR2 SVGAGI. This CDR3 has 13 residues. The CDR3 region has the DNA TGTGCCAGCAGTCGACAGGGGCAAGAGACCCAGTACTTC. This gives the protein CASSRQGQETQYF.

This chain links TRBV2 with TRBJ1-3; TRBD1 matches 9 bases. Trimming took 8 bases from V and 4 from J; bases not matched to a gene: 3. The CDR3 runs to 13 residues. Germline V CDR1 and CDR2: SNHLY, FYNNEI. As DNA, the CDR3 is TGTGCCAGCTCCGGGACAGGGGGAAACACCATATATTTT. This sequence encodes CASSGTGGNTIYF.

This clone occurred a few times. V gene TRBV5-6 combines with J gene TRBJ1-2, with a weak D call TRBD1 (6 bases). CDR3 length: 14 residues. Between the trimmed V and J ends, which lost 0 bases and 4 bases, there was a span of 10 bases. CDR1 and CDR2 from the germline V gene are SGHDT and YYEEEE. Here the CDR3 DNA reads TGTGCCAGCAGCTTGGCCTGGGACACCTATGGCTACACCTTC. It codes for CASSLAWDTYGYTF.

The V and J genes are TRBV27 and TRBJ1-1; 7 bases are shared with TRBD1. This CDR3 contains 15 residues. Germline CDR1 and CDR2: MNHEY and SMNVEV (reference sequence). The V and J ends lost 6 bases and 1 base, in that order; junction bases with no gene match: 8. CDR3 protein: CASSLLRTGNTEAFF. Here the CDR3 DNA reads TGTGCCAGCAGCCTCCTTCGGACAGGGAACACTGAAGCTTTCTTT.

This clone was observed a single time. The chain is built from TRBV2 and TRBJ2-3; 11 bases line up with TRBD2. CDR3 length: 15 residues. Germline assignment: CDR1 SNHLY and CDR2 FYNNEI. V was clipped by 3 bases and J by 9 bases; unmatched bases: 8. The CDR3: CASSEGSGGAGTQYF. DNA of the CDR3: TGTGCCAGCAGTGAGGGTAGCGGGGGGGCCGGCACGCAGTATTTT.

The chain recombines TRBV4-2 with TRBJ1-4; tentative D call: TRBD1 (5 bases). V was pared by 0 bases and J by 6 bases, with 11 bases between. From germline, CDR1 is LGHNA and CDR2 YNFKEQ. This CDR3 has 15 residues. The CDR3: CASSQDERDDEKLFF. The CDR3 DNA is TGTGCCAGCAGCCAAGACGAGCGGGACGATGAAAAACTGTTTTTT.

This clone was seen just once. CDR3 amino acids: CASSLERGLAGETQYF. CDR3 in DNA: TGTGCCAGCAGCTTAGAGCGGGGACTAGCGGGAGAGACCCAGTACTTC. The chain uses TRBV7-9 and TRBJ2-5; 12 nucleotides line up with TRBD2. This CDR3 is 16 amino acids long. Germline-derived CDR1 and CDR2 are SEHNR and FQNEAQ (reference sequence). The V and J ends lost 1 base and 4 bases, in that order; junction bases with no gene match: 4.

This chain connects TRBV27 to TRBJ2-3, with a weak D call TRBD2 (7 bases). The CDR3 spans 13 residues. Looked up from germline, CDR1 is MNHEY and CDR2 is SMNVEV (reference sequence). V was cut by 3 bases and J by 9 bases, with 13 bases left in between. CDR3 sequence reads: CASSFAGARTQYF. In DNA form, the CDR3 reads TGTGCCAGCAGTTTTGCGGGGGCGCGGACGCAGTATTTT.